The source of this T cell receptor (beta chain) is a study of PD-L1 blockade in urothelial cancer. Overall study: Patients began atezolizumab, 1,200 mg intravenously every 3 weeks, in 2014. Analyses were performed on blood at 3 weeks after treatment start (the second dose) and at 6 weeks. The median T cell count in blood samples was 140,000 to 150,000.

The table came from immunoSEQ multiplex PCR; TCRdb's copy has only in-frame clones and leaves some out. Here the sample spans roughly 60,000 clones, around 79% being singletons. V lost 6 bases, J lost 5 bases, and 13 bases lay in between. The CDR3 covers 13 residues. Germline lookup yields CDR1 MNHEY and CDR2 SVGAGI. Per-patient samples, pretreatment and on-treatment, numbered 1 to 8. The source material was PBMCs, sampled around atezolizumab (anti-PD-L1) treatment. This TCR derives from a man between 65 and 79 years old with urothelial cancer. The J gene is TRBJ1-1, the V gene TRBV6-5; possible D gene TRBD1, 5 bases. In DNA form, the CDR3 reads TGTGCCAGCAGCTCTCGACGGGGGACTGAAGCTTTCTTT. Its translation is CASSSRRGTEAFF.